The 24 T cell receptor beta chains presented below share a single source sample, sequenced in a study of blood T cell repertoires in COVID-19. Clones were sequenced by immunoSEQ multiplex PCR, and TCRdb holds only the in-frame ones, with some missing. The sample lists 95,000 to 100,000 clones; 70% to 85% were seen once. Sequencing input: peripheral blood. All receptors derive from an older man with acute or convalescent COVID-19.

This clone has just a few counts. The chain joins TRBV6-5 to TRBJ1-1; 10 nucleotides match TRBD1. V lost 4 bases, J lost 10 bases, and 3 bases stayed unmatched. Per germline, CDR1 MNHEY and CDR2 SVGAGI. CDR3 length equals 12 residues. CDR3 amino acids: CASSSDRGRAFF. As DNA, the CDR3 is TGTGCCAGCAGTTCTGACAGGGGGCGAGCTTTCTTT.

V gene TRBV14 combines with J gene TRBJ2-1, with a tentative D call TRBD2 (6 bases). CDR3 size: 15 residues. V was trimmed by 1 base and J by 4 bases, leaving 11 bases between them. CDR1 is SGHDN, CDR2 FVKESK, per germline. The CDR3 protein is CASSQGGEVYNEQFF. The CDR3 DNA follows: TGTGCCAGCAGCCAAGGGGGGGAAGTATACAATGAGCAGTTCTTC.

The chain links TRBV18 to TRBJ1-1, with TRBD1 matching 8 bases. With V trimmed by 6 bases and J by 7 bases, 10 bases remained unmatched. The CDR3 loop spans 14 amino acids. Germline V lookup: CDR1 KGHSH, CDR2 LQKENI. CDR3 sequence (DNA): TGTGCCAGCTCGCCGAGGACAGGGCGGGATGAAGCTTTCTTT. Its protein is CASSPRTGRDEAFF.

V usage is TRBV7-8 and J usage is TRBJ2-7, with D possibly matching TRBD2 (5 bases). Germline values: CDR1 SGHVS, CDR2 FQNEAQ. The CDR3 contains 13 residues. The V end lost 4 bases, the J end lost 5 bases, and 12 bases lay between the germline ends. The CDR3 DNA follows: TGTGCCAGCAGCTCCCTAGCTAGCCACGAGCAGTACTTC. It is translated as CASSSLASHEQYF.

The gene calls are TRBV9 and TRBJ2-2, with 7 bases aligning to TRBD1. V shed 1 base, J shed 5 bases, and the junction held 2 bases outside the gene matches. The CDR3 has 14 amino acids. Germline assignment: CDR1 SGDLS and CDR2 YYNGEE. The CDR3, as DNA: TGTGCCAGCAGCGTACGACAGGGAACCGGGGAGCTGTTTTTT. Protein sequence: CASSVRQGTGELFF.

The chain uses TRBV18 and TRBJ2-1, with TRBD2 matching 8 bases. The CDR3 loop spans 15 amino acids. V shed 4 bases and J 6 bases; nucleotides not matched to a gene: 8. Germline loops: CDR1 KGHSH, CDR2 LQKENI. This CDR3 reads CASSRPTSGINEQFF. The CDR3 DNA is TGTGCCAGCTCACGCCCCACTAGCGGAATCAATGAGCAGTTCTTC.

The rearrangement joins TRBV6-1 to TRBJ1-1; D is perhaps TRBD1 (5 bases). Germline V gene data show CDR1 as MNHNS and CDR2 as SASEGT. This CDR3 spans 16 amino acids. Between the trimmed V and J ends, which lost 4 bases and 0 bases, there was a span of 15 bases. The CDR3 nucleotides are TGTGCCAGCAGTGCTCAGCCAGGGATCATGAACACTGAAGCTTTCTTT. This codes for CASSAQPGIMNTEAFF.

Turning to this clone: Different DNA sequences within this sample yield the same CDR3. CDR3 nucleotide sequence: TGTGCCAGCAGACAGGGAAATCAGCCCCAGCATTTT. It encodes CASRQGNQPQHF. The chain is built from TRBV6-5 and TRBJ1-5, with a possible D match to TRBD1 (6 bases). CDR1 MNHEY and CDR2 SVGAGI come from the germline V gene. The CDR3 totals 12 residues. With 6 bases removed from V and 4 bases from J, the gap between germline ends came to 7 bases.

The V gene is TRBV12-3 or TRBV12-4, the J gene TRBJ2-7, with D possibly matching TRBD2 (5 bases). The CDR3 runs to 11 residues. V was cut by 6 bases and J by 3 bases, with 6 bases left in between. The CDR3 region has the DNA TGTGCCAGCAGCGAGGGCTACGAGCAGTACTTC. It yields the protein CASSEGYEQYF.

The rearrangement uses TRBV7-9 and TRBJ2-2; D is possibly TRBD2 (5 bases). In germline, CDR1 is SEHNR, CDR2 FQNEAQ (reference sequence). V was trimmed by 7 bases and J by 7 bases, leaving 13 bases between them. This CDR3 has 13 residues. DNA of the CDR3: TGTGCCAGCACATACGGAGGAATCGGGGAGCTGTTTTTT. This gives the protein CASTYGGIGELFF.

The CDR3 loop reads CASSQIRTSGSSYEQYF. The CDR3 DNA sequence: TGCGCCAGCAGCCAAATACGGACTAGCGGGAGTTCCTACGAGCAGTACTTC. This rearrangement joins TRBV4-1 to TRBJ2-7; 13 bases are shared with TRBD2. CDR3 length: 17 amino acids. The J segment lost 1 base and the V segment lost 2 bases, leaving 5 bases of the junction unmatched. In germline, CDR1 is MGHRA, CDR2 YSYEKL.

This chain connects TRBV7-8 to TRBJ2-3; D is unresolved. The CDR3 is 12 residues long. The V end was cut by 6 bases, the J end by 3 bases, with 7 bases between. Germline V gene data show CDR1 as SGHVS and CDR2 as FQNEAQ. This CDR3 is CASRSATDTQYF. In nucleotides, the CDR3 is TGTGCCAGCAGGAGCGCAACAGATACGCAGTATTTT. Full variable domain (remainder filled in from reference TRBV7-8 and TRBJ2-3): GAGVSQSPRYKVAKRGQDVALRCDPISGHVSLFWYQQALGQGPEFLTYFQNEAQLDKSGLPSDRFFAERPEGSVSTLKIQRTQQEDSAVYLCASRSATDTQYFGPGTRLTVL.

V usage is TRBV30 and J usage is TRBJ1-4; 7 bases align to TRBD1. Trimming took 3 bases from V and 0 from J; bases not matched to a gene: 1. Germline V gene data show CDR1 as GTSNPN and CDR2 as SVGIG (reference sequence). This CDR3 has 14 amino acids. CDR3 nucleotide sequence: TGTGCCTGGAGGACAGGGCCAACTAATGAAAAACTGTTTTTT. This encodes CAWRTGPTNEKLFF.

V usage is TRBV29-1 and J usage is TRBJ1-1; D gene uncertain. This CDR3 spans 14 amino acids. V lost 2 bases and J 1 base, leaving 11 bases between the germline ends. Germline V gene lookup returns CDR1 SQVTM and CDR2 ANQGSEA. CDR3 nucleotides: TGCAGCGTTGAACACGGGAGATCGAACACTGAAGCTTTCTTT. This sequence encodes CSVEHGRSNTEAFF.

V gene TRBV14 combines with J gene TRBJ1-1, with D possibly matching TRBD1 (5 bases). This CDR3 has 13 amino acids. Germline lookup yields CDR1 SGHDN and CDR2 FVKESK. V was pared by 3 bases and J by 1 base, with 6 bases between. This chain's CDR3 is CASSQDTNTEAFF. The CDR3 nucleotides are TGTGCCAGCAGCCAGGACACGAACACTGAAGCTTTCTTT.

The V gene is TRBV7-9, the J gene TRBJ2-6; perhaps TRBD1 as D (6 bases). This CDR3 has 16 residues. Germline V gene data show CDR1 as SEHNR and CDR2 as FQNEAQ (reference sequence). Trimming removed 0 bases from V and 1 base from J, with 7 bases in between. Here the CDR3 DNA reads TGTGCCAGCAGCTTAGCACAGGGTTCTGGGGCCAACGTCCTGACTTTC. Its translation is CASSLAQGSGANVLTF.

This clone was recorded a few times. The CDR3 loop is CATISSDTNYGYTF. The CDR3 region has the DNA TGTGCCACCATATCCTCCGATACAAACTATGGCTACACCTTC. The chain employs TRBV28 and TRBJ1-2; D gene ambiguous. This CDR3 spans 14 amino acids. Per germline, CDR1 MDHEN and CDR2 SYDVKM. Trimming cost V 10 bases and J 2 bases, with 17 bases left between them.

This clone was counted once. This rearrangement joins TRBV6-5 to TRBJ2-3; D perhaps matches TRBD2 (6 bases). This CDR3 contains 14 residues. Trimming took 7 bases from V and 10 from J, leaving 21 bases between them. The V gene's germline CDR1 is MNHEY and CDR2 SVGAGI. The CDR3 is CASKEGGARSAQYF. The CDR3 coding sequence is TGTGCCAGCAAGGAGGGCGGTGCAAGATCGGCGCAGTATTTT.

This clone was picked up a small number of times. The chain carries TRBV6-5 and TRBJ1-3; TRBD1 agrees at 8 bases. The CDR3 extends over 15 amino acids. CDR1 and CDR2 (germline): MNHEY, SVGAGI. The trim removed 4 bases at V and 1 base at J, leaving 3 bases unmatched. The CDR3 DNA follows: TGTGCCAGCAGTTGGGACAGGTATTCTGGAAACACCATATATTTT. It specifies CASSWDRYSGNTIYF.

The chain employs TRBV6-1 and TRBJ2-1, with a possible D match to TRBD2 (6 bases). Trimming pared 3 bases from V and 0 bases from J, leaving 6 bases between. Germline V gene sequence: CDR1 MNHNS, CDR2 SASEGT. This CDR3 spans 14 amino acids. CDR3 DNA sequence: TGTGCCAGCAGTGATAGCGGCTCCTACAATGAGCAGTTCTTC. The encoded protein is CASSDSGSYNEQFF.

The chain carries TRBV11-1 and TRBJ1-1; D remains ambiguous. CDR3 size: 14 residues. Trimming took 3 bases from V and 5 from J, leaving 13 bases between them. Looked up from germline, CDR1 is SGHAT and CDR2 is FQDESV (reference sequence). CDR3 DNA: TGTGCCAGCAGCTTCAGGTTCTCGAAGACTGAAGCTTTCTTT. Translated: CASSFRFSKTEAFF.

This chain links TRBV28 with TRBJ1-2; possibly TRBD1 for D (6 bases). The CDR3 runs 17 residues. Per germline, CDR1 MDHEN and CDR2 SYDVKM. V lost 5 bases and J 4 bases, leaving 23 bases between the germline ends. The CDR3 coding sequence is TGTGCCAGCAGTCAAATCGACAGGCCCAGGGGATCCTATGGCTACACCTTC. It codes for CASSQIDRPRGSYGYTF.

The V and J genes are TRBV7-2 and TRBJ2-5, with 14 bases fitting TRBD2. The CDR3 length is 17 residues. J was trimmed by 5 bases and V by 4 bases; bases with no gene match: 9. From germline, CDR1 is SGHTA and CDR2 FQGNSA. The CDR3 reads CASSYRLAGGTRETQYF. In nucleotides, the CDR3 is TGTGCCAGCAGCTATAGACTAGCGGGGGGGACACGGGAGACCCAGTACTTC.

This rearrangement joins TRBV19 to TRBJ2-1; the D gene is possibly TRBD2 (6 bases). Trimming left V 3 bases short and J 5 bases short, with 11 bases between. The germline gives CDR1 LNHDA, CDR2 SQIVND (reference sequence). This CDR3 has 14 residues. CDR3 nucleotides: TGTGCCAGTAGTATTCCCGGGACTGACAATGAGCAGTTCTTC. Translated, it gives CASSIPGTDNEQFF.